The entry below gives a single TCR beta chain sequence along with its context. TCRdb re-called the 5' RACE reads with MiXCR, one entry per CDR3 protein. The sample records some 350,000 distinct CDR3 sequences, about 9.9% being singletons. This entry comes from a study of T cells after yellow fever vaccination. The CDR3 totals 14 residues. Trimming cost V 4 bases and J 7 bases, with 14 bases left between them. The TCR originated in a young man who received the YFV17D yellow fever vaccine. Sample: PBMCs, taken on the day of the first yellow fever vaccination. The J gene is TRBJ1-5, the V gene TRBV12-3 or TRBV12-4; D remains ambiguous. The CDR3: CASSSIPPGQPQHF. DNA for the CDR3: TGTGCCAGCAGTTCGATCCCCCCCGGCCAGCCCCAGCATTTT.